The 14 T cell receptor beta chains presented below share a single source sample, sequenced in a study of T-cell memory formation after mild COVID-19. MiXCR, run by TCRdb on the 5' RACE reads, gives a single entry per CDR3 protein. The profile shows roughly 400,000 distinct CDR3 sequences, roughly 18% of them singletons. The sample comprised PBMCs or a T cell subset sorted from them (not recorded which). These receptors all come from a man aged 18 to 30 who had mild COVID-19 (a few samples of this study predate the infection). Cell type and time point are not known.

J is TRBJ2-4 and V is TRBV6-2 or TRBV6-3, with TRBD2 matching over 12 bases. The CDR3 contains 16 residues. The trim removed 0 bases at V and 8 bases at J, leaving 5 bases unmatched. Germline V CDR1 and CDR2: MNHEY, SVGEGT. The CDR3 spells CASSYSPGLAGYIQYF. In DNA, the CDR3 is TGTGCCAGCAGTTACTCCCCGGGACTAGCGGGTTACATTCAGTACTTC.

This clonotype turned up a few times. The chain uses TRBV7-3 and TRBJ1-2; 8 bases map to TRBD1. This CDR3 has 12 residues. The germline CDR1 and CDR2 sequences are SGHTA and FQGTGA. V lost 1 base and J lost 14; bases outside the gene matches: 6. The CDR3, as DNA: TGTGCCAGCAGCTTAAGGACAGGGAGGTTAACCTTC. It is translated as CASSLRTGRLTF.

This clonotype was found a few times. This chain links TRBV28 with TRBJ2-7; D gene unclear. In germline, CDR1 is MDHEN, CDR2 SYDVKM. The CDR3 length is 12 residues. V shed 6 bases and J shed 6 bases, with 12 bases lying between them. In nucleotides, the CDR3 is TGTGCCAGCAGCTCCTTCGGACGCGAGCAGTACGTC. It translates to CASSSFGREQYV.

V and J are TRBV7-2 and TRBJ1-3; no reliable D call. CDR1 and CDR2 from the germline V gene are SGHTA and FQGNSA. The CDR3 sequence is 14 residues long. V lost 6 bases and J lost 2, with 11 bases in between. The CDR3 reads CASRLTGTGNTIYF. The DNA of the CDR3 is TGTGCCAGCAGATTAACGGGTACTGGAAACACCATATATTTT.

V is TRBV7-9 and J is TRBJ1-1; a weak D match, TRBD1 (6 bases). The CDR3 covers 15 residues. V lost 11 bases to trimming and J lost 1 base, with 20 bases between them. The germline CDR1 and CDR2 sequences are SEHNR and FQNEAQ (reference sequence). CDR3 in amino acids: CAAGSWGRQNTEAFF. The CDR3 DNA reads TGTGCCGCTGGATCCTGGGGGCGGCAGAACACTGAAGCTTTCTTT.

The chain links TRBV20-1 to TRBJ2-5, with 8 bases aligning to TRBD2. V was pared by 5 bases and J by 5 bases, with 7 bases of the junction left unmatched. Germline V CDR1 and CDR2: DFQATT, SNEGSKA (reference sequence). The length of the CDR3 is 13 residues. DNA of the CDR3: TGCAGTGCTGTGAAACGGGGGGGCGAGACCCAGTACTTC. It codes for CSAVKRGGETQYF.

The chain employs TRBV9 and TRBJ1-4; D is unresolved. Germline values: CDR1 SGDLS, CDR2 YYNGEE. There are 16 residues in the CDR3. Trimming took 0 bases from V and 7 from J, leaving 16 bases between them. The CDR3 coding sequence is TGTGCCAGCAGCGTAGCGGGGTCAGGCCCCGTTGAAAAACTGTTTTTT. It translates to CASSVAGSGPVEKLFF.

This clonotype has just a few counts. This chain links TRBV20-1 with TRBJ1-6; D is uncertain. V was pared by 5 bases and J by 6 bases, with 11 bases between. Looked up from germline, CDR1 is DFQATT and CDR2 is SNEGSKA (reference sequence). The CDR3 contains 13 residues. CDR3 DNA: TGCAGTGCTTCGGACGGACGTAATTCACCCCTCCACTTT. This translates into CSASDGRNSPLHF.

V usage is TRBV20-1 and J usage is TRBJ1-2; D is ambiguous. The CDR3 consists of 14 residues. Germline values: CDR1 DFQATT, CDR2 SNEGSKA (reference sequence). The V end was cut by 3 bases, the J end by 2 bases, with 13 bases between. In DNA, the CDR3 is TGCAGTGCTAGGTCGAAGCCGCTGAACTATGGCTACACCTTC. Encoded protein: CSARSKPLNYGYTF.

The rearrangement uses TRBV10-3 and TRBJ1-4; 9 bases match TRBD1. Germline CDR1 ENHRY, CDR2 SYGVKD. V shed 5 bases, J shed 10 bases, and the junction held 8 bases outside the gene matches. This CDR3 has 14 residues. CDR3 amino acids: CAISRGTGSGKLFF. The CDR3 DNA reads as TGTGCCATCAGTCGAGGGACAGGGTCCGGAAAACTGTTTTTT.

The CDR3 sequence is CASTVGQGGEKLFF. The CDR3 region has the DNA TGTGCCAGCACCGTAGGACAGGGCGGAGAAAAACTGTTTTTT. J is TRBJ1-4 and V is TRBV12-3 or TRBV12-4; TRBD1 agrees at 8 bases. The CDR3 covers 14 residues. J gave up 8 bases and V 7 bases, and 9 bases lay outside the gene matches.

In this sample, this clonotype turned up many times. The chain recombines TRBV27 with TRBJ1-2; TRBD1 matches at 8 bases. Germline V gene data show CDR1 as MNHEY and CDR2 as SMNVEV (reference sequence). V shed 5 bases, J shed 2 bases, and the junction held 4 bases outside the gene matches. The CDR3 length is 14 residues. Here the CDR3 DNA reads TGTGCCAGCAGTCCCCGGACAGGGAACTATGGCTACACCTTC. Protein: CASSPRTGNYGYTF.

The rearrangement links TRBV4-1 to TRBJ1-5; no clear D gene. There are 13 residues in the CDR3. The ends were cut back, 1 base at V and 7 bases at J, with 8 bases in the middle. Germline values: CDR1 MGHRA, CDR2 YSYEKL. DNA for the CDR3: TGCGCCAGCAGCCAAGGGAGGGCCCAGCCCCAGCATTTT. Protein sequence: CASSQGRAQPQHF.

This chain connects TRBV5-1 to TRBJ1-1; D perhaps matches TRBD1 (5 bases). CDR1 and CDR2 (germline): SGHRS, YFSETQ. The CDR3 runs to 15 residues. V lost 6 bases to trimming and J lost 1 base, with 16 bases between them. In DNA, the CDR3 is TGCGCCAGCATGCGGGAGGTAGGGGCGAACACTGAAGCTTTCTTT. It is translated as CASMREVGANTEAFF.